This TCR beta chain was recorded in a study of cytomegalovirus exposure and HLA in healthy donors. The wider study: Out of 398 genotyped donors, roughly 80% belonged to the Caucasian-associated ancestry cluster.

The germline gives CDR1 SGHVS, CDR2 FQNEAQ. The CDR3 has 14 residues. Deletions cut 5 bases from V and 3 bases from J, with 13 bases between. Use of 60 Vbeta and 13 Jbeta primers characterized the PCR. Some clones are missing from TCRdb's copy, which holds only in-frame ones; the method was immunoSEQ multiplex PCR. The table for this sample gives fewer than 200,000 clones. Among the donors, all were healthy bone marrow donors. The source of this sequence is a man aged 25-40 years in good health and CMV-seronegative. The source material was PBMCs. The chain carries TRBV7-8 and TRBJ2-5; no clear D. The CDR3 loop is CASSRRRVKETQYF. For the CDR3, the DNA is TGTGCCAGCAGCCGCAGACGGGTCAAAGAGACCCAGTACTTC.